This T cell receptor (beta chain) is from a study of cytomegalovirus exposure and HLA in healthy donors. Study at large: Samples from HLA-typed donors yielded approximately 80 million unique TCRs in an early data release.

With regard to this clone: What it recognizes is unknown.

General observations from the study: Later on, a genetic analysis was performed. It linked a missense variant in DCLRE1C with V- and J-gene trimming of TCR beta.

PCR amplification relied on 60 Vbeta primers (plus 13 Jbeta primers). Assay: immunoSEQ multiplex PCR; the TCRdb copy retains only in-frame clones and omits some. The data contain roughly 140,000 clones, approximately 83% of them singletons. Trimming removed 7 bases from V and 3 bases from J, with 19 bases in between. The CDR3 runs 16 residues. Per germline, CDR1 MDHEN and CDR2 SYDVKM. The chain links TRBV28 to TRBJ1-5; D is perhaps TRBD1 (5 bases). This TCR derives from a male donor in good health and CMV-seronegative. The sample consisted of PBMCs. DNA of the CDR3: TGTGCCAGCACCAACCAGGGTTTGGGTACCAATCAGCCCCAGCATTTT. This codes for CASTNQGLGTNQPQHF.